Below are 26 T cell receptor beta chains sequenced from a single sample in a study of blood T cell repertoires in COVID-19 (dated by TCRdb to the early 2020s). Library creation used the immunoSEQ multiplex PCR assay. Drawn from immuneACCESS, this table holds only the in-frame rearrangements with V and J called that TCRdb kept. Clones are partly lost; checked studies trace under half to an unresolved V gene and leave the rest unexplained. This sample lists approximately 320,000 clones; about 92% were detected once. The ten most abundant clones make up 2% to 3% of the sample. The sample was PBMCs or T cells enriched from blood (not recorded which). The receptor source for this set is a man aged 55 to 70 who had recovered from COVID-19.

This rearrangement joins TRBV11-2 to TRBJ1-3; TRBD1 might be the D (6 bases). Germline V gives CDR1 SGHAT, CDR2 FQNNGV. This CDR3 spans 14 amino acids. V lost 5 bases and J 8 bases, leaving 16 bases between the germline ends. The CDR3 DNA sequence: TGTGCCAGCAGCCTCAAACAGGGCTGGGACACCATATATTTT. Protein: CASSLKQGWDTIYF.

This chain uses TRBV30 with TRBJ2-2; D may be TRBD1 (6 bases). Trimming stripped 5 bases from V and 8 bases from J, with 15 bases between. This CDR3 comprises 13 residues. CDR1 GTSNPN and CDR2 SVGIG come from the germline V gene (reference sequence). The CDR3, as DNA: TGTGCCTGGGCCAAAAATACAGGGGGGGAGCTGTTTTTT. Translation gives CAWAKNTGGELFF.

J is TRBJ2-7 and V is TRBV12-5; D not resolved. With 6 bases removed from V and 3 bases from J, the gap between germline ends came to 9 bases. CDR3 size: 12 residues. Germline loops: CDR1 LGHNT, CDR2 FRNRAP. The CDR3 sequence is CASGTVHYEQYF. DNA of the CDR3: TGTGCTAGTGGCACGGTGCACTACGAGCAGTACTTC.

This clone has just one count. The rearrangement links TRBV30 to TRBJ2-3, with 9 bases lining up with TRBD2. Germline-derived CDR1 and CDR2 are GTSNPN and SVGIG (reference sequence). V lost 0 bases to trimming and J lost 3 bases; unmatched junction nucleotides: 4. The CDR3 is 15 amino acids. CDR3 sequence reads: CAWSVSLAGTDTQYF. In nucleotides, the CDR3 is TGTGCCTGGAGTGTCAGCCTAGCGGGGACAGATACGCAGTATTTT.

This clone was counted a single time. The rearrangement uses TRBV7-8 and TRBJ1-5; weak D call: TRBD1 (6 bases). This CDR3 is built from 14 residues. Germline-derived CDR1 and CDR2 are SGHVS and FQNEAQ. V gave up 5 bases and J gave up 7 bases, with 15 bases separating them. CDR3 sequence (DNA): TGTGCCAGCAGCGAAACAGGGTCCGGGCAGCCCCAGCATTTT. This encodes CASSETGSGQPQHF.

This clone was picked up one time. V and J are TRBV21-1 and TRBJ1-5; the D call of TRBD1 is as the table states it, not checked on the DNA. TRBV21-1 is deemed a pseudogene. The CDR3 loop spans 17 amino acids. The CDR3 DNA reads TGTGCCAGCAGCAAAGGGGCTGTCGTTCGACCCAATCAGCCCCAGCATTTT. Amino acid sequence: CASSKGAVVRPNQPQHF.

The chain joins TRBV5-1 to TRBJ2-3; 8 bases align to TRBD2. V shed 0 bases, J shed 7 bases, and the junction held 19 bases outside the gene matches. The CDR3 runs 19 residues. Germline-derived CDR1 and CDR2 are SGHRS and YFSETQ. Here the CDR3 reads CASSLGQELTSGRIYTQYF. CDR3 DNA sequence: TGCGCCAGCAGCTTGGGACAGGAACTGACAAGCGGGAGAATTTATACGCAGTATTTT.

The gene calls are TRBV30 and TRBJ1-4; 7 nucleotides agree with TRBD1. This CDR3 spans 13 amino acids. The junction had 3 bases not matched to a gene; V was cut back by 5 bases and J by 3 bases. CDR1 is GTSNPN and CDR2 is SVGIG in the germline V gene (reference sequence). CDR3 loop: CAWGDSSNEKLFF. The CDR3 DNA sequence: TGTGCCTGGGGGGACAGTTCTAATGAAAAACTGTTTTTT. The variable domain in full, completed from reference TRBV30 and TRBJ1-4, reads SQTIHQWPATLVQPVGSPLSLECTVEGTSNPNLYWYRQAAGRGLQLLFYSVGIGQISSEVPQNLSASRPQDRQFILSSKKLLLSDSGFYLCAWGDSSNEKLFFGSGTQLSVL.

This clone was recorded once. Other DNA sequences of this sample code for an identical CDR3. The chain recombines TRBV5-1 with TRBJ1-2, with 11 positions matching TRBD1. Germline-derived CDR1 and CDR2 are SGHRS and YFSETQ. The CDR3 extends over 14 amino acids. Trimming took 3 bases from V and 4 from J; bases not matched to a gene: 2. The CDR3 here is CASSSGQGAYGYTF. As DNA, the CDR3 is TGCGCCAGCAGCTCTGGACAGGGGGCCTATGGCTACACCTTC. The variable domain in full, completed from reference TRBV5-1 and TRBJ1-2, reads KAGVTQTPRYLIKTRGQQVTLSCSPISGHRSVSWYQQTPGQGLQFLFEYFSETQRNKGNFPGRFSGRQFSNSRSEMNVSTLELGDSALYLCASSSGQGAYGYTFGSGTRLTVV.

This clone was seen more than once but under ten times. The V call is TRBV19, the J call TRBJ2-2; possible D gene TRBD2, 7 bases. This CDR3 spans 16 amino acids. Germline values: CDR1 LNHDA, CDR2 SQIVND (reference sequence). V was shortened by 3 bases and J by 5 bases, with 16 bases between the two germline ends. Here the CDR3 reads CASSISGGRLTGELFF. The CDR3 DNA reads TGTGCCAGTAGTATCTCGGGGGGCAGGTTGACCGGGGAGCTGTTTTTT.

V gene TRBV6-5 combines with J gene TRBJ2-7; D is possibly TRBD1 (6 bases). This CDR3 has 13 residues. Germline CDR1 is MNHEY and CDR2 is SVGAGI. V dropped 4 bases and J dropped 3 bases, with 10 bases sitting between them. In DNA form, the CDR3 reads TGTGCCAGCAGTTGGGACAACGACTACGAGCAGTACTTC. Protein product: CASSWDNDYEQYF.

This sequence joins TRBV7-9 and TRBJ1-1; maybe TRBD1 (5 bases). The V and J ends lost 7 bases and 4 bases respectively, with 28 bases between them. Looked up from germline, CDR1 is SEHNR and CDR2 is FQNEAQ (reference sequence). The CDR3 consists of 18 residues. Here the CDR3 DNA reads TGTGCCAGCACCACGCCCACAGGTTATATCGACGGCGGCACTGAAGCTTTCTTT. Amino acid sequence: CASTTPTGYIDGGTEAFF.

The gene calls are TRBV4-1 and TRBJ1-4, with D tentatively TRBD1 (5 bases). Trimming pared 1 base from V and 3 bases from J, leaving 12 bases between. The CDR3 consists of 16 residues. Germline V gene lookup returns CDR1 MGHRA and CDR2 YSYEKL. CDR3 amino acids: CASSQVKGKANEKLFF. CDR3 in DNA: TGCGCCAGCAGCCAAGTGAAGGGGAAGGCTAATGAAAAACTGTTTTTT.

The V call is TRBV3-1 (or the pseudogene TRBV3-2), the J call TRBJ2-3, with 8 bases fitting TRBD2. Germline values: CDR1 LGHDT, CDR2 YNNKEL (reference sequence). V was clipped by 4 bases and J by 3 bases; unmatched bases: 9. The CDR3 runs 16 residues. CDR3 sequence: CASSPYSGGATDTQYF. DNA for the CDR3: TGTGCCAGCAGCCCTTATTCGGGGGGGGCTACAGATACGCAGTATTTT.

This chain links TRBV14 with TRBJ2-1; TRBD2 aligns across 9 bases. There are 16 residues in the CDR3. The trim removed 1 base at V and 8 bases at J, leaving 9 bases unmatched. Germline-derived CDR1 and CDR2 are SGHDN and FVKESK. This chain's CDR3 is CASSQVKGTSIDEQFF. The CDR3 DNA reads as TGTGCCAGCAGCCAAGTCAAAGGGACTAGCATCGATGAGCAGTTCTTC. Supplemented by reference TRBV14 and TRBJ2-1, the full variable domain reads EAGVTQFPSHSVIEKGQTVTLRCDPISGHDNLYWYRRVMGKEIKFLLHFVKESKQDESGMPNNRFLAERTGGTYSTLKVQPAELEDSGVYFCASSQVKGTSIDEQFFGPGTRLTVL.

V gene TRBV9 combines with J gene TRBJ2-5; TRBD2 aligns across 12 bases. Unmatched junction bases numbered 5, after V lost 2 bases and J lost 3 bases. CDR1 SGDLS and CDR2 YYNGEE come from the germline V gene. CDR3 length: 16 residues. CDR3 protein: CASSVPLAGGEETQYF. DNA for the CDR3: TGTGCCAGCAGCGTCCCCCTAGCGGGAGGGGAAGAGACCCAGTACTTC.

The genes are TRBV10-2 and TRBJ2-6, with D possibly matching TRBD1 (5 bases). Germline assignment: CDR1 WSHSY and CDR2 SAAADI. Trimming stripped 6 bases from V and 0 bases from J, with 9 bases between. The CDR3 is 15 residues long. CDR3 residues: CASRGHSSGANVLTF. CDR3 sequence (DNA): TGCGCCAGCAGAGGACACAGCTCTGGGGCCAACGTCCTGACTTTC.

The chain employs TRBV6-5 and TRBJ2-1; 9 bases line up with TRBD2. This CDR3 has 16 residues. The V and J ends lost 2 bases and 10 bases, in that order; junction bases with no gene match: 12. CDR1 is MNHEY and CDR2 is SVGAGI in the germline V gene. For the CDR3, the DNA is TGTGCCAGCAGTTACGTTAGTCCGGGCGGGGGGGTCGAGCAGTTCTTC. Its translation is CASSYVSPGGGVEQFF.

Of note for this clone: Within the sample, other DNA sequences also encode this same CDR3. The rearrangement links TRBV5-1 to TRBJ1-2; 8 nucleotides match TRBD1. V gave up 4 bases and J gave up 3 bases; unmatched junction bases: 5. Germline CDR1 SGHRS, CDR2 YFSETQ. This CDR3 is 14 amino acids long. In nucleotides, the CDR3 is TGCGCCAGCAGCCAGGGGACAGGCTACTATGGCTACACCTTC. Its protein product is CASSQGTGYYGYTF.

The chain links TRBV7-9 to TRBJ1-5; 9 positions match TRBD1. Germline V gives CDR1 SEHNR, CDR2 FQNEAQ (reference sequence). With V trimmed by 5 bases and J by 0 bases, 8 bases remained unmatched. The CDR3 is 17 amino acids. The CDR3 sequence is CASSKSGQGYSNQPQHF. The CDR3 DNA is TGTGCCAGCAGCAAAAGCGGACAGGGGTATAGCAATCAGCCCCAGCATTTT.

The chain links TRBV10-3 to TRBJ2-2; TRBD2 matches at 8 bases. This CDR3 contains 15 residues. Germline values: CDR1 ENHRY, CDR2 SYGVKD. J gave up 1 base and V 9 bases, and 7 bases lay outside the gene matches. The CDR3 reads CAITGGAGNTGELFF. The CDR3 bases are TGTGCCATAACGGGAGGGGCAGGGAACACCGGGGAGCTGTTTTTT.

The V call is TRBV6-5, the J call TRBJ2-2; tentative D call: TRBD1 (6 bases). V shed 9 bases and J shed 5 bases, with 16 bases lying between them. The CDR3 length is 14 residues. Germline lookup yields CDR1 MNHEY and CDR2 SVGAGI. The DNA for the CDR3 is TGTGCCAGTACCCAGGGGTTGGGGACCGGGGAGCTGTTTTTT. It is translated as CASTQGLGTGELFF.

The chain's CDR3 is CASSATGLAGNNEQFF. In DNA form, the CDR3 reads TGTGCCAGCAGCGCAACGGGACTAGCGGGAAACAATGAGCAGTTCTTC. The chain uses TRBV7-9 and TRBJ2-1; 13 bases match TRBD2. Germline V gene sequence: CDR1 SEHNR, CDR2 FQNEAQ (reference sequence). After removal of 5 bases from V and 5 bases from J, the junction contained 6 bases not matched to a gene. The CDR3 has 16 residues.

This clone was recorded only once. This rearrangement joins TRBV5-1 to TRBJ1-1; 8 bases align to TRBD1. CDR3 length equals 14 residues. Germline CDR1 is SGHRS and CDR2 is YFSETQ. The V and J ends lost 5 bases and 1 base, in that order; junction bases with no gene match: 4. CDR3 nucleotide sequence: TGCGCCAGCAGTGGTGGGACAGGGAACACTGAAGCTTTCTTT. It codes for CASSGGTGNTEAFF.

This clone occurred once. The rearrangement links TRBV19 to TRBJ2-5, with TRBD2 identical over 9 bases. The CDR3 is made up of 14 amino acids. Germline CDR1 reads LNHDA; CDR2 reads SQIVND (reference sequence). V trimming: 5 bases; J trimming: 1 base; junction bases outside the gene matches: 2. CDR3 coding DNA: TGTGCCAGTAGTGATAGCGGGGGCCAAGAGACCCAGTACTTC. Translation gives CASSDSGGQETQYF.

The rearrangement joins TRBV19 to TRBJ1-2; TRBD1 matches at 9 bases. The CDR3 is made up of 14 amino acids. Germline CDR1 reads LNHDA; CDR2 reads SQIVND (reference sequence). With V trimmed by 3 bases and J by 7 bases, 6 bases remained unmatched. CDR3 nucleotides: TGTGCCAGTAGTATCGGGACAGGGAAGGGTGGCTACACCTTC. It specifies CASSIGTGKGGYTF.